This TCR beta chain derives from a study of blood T cell repertoires in COVID-19. Assay used: immunoSEQ multiplex PCR; TCRdb lists only in-frame clones, some missing. Here the sample spans 70,000 or so clones, approximately 90% being singletons. Looked up from germline, CDR1 is MGHDK and CDR2 is SYGVNS. There are 13 residues in the CDR3. Trimming removed 6 bases at V and 3 bases at J, with 12 bases between. Sequenced sample: peripheral blood. The origin of this receptor is a human donor in a cohort sampled during active COVID-19. The genes are TRBV25-1 and TRBJ2-7, with D unresolved. CDR3 loop: CASRSGSHYEQYF. DNA of the CDR3: TGTGCCAGCAGGTCCGGGTCGCACTACGAGCAGTACTTC.